The present entry profiles one TCR beta chain with its context. Its antigen is still unknown. This entry comes from a study of radiation and T cells in renal cell carcinoma. In the study overall: Nephrectomy followed 15 Gy stereotactic body radiation by 4 weeks. Study-level points and caveats: From baseline, blood top tumor clonotypes peaked at 2 weeks post-radiation.

Time point denoted: blood 2 weeks post-SBRT. As for treatment: 15 Gy SBRT to primary tumor, nephrectomy 4 weeks later. Radiation-treated patients gave blood at baseline, week 2 and week 4. Here immunoSEQ multiplex PCR was the method, and the copy in TCRdb shows in-frame clones only, minus some. The data contain some 120,000 clones, approximately 90% of them singletons. Germline CDR1 is SGHRS and CDR2 is YFSETQ. The CDR3 is 15 residues long. Losses at the gene ends were 4 bases for V and 6 bases for J; bases not matched to a gene: 3. The material sequenced was blood, taken from a patient whose treatment included radiotherapy and nephrectomy. The receptor comes from a woman between 70 and 85 years old with renal cell carcinoma. The chain is built from TRBV5-1 and TRBJ2-1; the match to TRBD2 covers 14 bases. The CDR3 reads CASSRLAGGLNEQFF. In nucleotides, the CDR3 is TGCGCCAGCAGCAGACTAGCGGGGGGGCTCAATGAGCAGTTCTTC.